This T cell receptor beta chain originates from a study of blood T cell repertoires in COVID-19. Turning to the study itself: Samples came from the United States, Italy and Spain, spanning acute and convalescent COVID-19. T cells, B-cell-depleted T cells, or PBMCs provided the cDNA or gDNA that served as material.

CDR3 size: 13 residues. CDR1 and CDR2 (germline): MNHEY, SMNVEV (reference sequence). The V and J ends lost 4 bases and 6 bases respectively, with 12 bases between them. Assay used: immunoSEQ multiplex PCR; TCRdb lists only in-frame clones, some missing. This repertoire shows 400,000 to 450,000 clones, around 91% found once; its top ten account for approximately 0.65%. The age range of participants was about 18 to 95 years, with residence in about 25 US areas. In Cohort 3, a recovered donor had either two negative PCRs, clearance, or symptom resolution. The chain couples TRBV27 to TRBJ1-1, with D possibly being TRBD1 (5 bases). The TCR originated in a man in his late teens or twenties who had recovered from COVID-19. Sequenced material: PBMCs or T cells enriched from blood (not recorded which). CDR3 bases: TGTGCCAGCAGTTACGATCAGGGCGCTGAAGCTTTCTTT. This sequence encodes CASSYDQGAEAFF.